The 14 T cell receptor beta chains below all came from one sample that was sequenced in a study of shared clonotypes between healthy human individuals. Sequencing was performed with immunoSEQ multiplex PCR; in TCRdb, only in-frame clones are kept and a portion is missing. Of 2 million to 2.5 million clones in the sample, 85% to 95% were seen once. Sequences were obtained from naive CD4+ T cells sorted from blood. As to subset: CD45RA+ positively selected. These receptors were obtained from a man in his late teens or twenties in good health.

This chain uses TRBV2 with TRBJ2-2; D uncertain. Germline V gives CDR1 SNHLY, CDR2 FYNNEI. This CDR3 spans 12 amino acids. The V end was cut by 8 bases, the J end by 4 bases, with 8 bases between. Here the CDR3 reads CASEQFTGELFF. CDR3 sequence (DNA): TGTGCCAGCGAGCAATTCACCGGGGAGCTGTTTTTT.

In DNA, the CDR3 is TGTGCCAGCAGCACGACTAGCGGGCCTTTGATGAATGAGCAGTTCTTC. This sequence encodes CASSTTSGPLMNEQFF. The V call is TRBV6-6, the J call TRBJ2-1, with 10 nucleotides matching TRBD2. The germline V gene encodes CDR1 MNHNY and CDR2 SVGAGI (reference sequence). The CDR3 is made up of 16 amino acids. The V gene end was trimmed by 6 bases and the J gene end by 7 bases; junction bases not matched to a gene: 12.

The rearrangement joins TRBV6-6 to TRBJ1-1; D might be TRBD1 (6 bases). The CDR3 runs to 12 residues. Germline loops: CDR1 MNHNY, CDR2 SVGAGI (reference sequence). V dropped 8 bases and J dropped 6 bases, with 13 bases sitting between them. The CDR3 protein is CASEGGRSEAFF. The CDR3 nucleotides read TGTGCCAGCGAGGGGGGGAGATCTGAAGCTTTCTTT.

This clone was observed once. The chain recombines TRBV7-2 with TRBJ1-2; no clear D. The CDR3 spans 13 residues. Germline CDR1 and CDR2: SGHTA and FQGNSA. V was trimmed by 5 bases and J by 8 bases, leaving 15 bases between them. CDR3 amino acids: CASSPQAVIGYTF. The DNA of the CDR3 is TGTGCCAGCAGCCCCCAGGCAGTGATCGGCTACACCTTC.

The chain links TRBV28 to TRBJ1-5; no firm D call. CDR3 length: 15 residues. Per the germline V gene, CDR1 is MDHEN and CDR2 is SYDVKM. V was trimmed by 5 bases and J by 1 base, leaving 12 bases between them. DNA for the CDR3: TGTGCCAGCAGTCCCCGTTTGGGAAGCAATCAGCCCCAGCATTTT. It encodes CASSPRLGSNQPQHF.

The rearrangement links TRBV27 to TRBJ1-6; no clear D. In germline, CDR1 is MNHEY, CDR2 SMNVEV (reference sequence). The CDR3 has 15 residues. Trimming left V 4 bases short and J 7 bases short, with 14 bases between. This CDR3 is CASSYLWSSNSPLHF. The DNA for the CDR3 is TGTGCCAGCAGTTACCTTTGGTCCTCGAATTCACCCCTCCACTTT.

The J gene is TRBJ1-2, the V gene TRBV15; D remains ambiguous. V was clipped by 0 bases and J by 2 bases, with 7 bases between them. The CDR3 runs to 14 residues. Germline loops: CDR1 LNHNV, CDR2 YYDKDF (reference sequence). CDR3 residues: CATSRDNSNYGYTF. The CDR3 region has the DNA TGTGCCACCAGCAGAGATAACAGCAACTATGGCTACACCTTC.

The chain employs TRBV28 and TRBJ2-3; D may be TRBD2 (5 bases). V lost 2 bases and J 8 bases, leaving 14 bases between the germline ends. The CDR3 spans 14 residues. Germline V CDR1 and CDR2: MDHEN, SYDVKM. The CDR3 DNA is TGTGCCAGCAGTTTAAGGCTTCGGGAAGTTACGCAGTATTTT. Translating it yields CASSLRLREVTQYF.

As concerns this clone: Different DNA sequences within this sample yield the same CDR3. CDR3 coding DNA: TGTGCCAGCTCACCACAAAGCGGTTCCTACAATGAGCAGTTCTTC. It specifies CASSPQSGSYNEQFF. The V call is TRBV18, the J call TRBJ2-1; TRBD2 might be the D (5 bases). The CDR3 has 15 amino acids. Germline V gene lookup returns CDR1 KGHSH and CDR2 LQKENI. V was clipped by 1 base and J by 1 base, with 8 bases between them.

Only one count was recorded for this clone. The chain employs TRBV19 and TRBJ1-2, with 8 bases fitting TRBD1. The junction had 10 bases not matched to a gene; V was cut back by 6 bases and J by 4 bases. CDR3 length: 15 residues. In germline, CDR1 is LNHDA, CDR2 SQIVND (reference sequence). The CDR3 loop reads CASSADRAGLYGYTF. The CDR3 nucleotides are TGTGCCAGTAGCGCGGACAGGGCTGGGCTCTATGGCTACACCTTC.

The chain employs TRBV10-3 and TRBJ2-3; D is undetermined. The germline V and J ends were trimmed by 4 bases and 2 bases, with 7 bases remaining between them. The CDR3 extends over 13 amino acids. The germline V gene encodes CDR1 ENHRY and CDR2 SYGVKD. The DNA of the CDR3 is TGTGCCATCAGTGGGCTAAACACAGATACGCAGTATTTT. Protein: CAISGLNTDTQYF.

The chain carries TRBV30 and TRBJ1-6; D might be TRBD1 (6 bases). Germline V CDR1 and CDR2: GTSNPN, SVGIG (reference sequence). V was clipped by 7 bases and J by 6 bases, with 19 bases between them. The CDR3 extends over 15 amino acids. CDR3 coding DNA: TGTGCCTACCGGGGGCAGGGACTAACTAATTCACCCCTCCACTTT. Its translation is CAYRGQGLTNSPLHF.

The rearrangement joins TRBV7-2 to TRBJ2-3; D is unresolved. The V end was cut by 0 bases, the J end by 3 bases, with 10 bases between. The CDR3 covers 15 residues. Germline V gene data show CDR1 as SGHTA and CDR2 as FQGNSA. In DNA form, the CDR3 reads TGTGCCAGCAGCTTAGCAACCCCGAAGACAGATACGCAGTATTTT. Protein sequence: CASSLATPKTDTQYF.

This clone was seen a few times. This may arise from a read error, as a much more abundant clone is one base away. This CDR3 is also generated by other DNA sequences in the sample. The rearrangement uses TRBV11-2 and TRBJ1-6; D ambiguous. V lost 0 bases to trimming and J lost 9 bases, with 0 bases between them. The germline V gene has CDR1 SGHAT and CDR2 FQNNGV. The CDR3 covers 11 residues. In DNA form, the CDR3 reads TGTGCCAGCAGCTTAGATTCACCCCTCCACTTT. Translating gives CASSLDSPLHF.